Detailed here is one T cell receptor beta chain. The antigen remains unidentified. Genomic DNA templated the TCR beta VDJ and CDR3 profiling. TCRdb re-analysed the reads in MiXCR, keeping a single row per CDR3 protein. The sample lists approximately 130,000 distinct CDR3 sequences, 55% to 60% occurring once. CDR3 length equals 14 residues. Germline V gene data show CDR1 as SQVTM and CDR2 as ANQGSEA. Trimming stripped 3 bases from V and 5 bases from J, with 16 bases between. The entry originates in a study of CD8+CD57+ T cells in acquired aplastic anemia. Across the whole study: Each DNA sample taken from sorted CD4+ and CD8+ cells came to 3 to 3.5 ug on average. Overall study results and limits: The CD8+ Simpson's diversity of patients and controls was not significantly different. In common between the patients and the controls were twenty-nine CD8+ CDR3 sequences.

The sequenced patients had an expansion of CD8+CD57+ cells seen by flow cytometry. Every patient presented with severe acquired aplastic anemia. The material sequenced was sorted CD4+, CD8+, or CD8+CD57+ T cells (not recorded which) from PBMCs. The chain recombines TRBV29-1 with TRBJ2-5; TRBD2 might be the D (5 bases). The sequence derives from a human donor with aplastic anemia. Here the CDR3 reads CSVDGLAWRETQYF. CDR3 DNA: TGCAGCGTTGATGGTTTAGCTTGGAGGGAGACCCAGTACTTC. The whole variable domain, remainder taken from reference TRBV29-1 and TRBJ2-5, is SAVISQKPSRDICQRGTSLTIQCQVDSQVTMMFWYRQQPGQSLTLIATANQGSEATYESGFVIDKFPISRPNLTFSTLTVSNMSPEDSSIYLCSVDGLAWRETQYFGPGTRLLVL.